This TCR beta chain was found in a study of vaccination and CD4 T cells after COVID-19. Regarding treatment: roughly 10-day PBMC culture with coronavirus spike peptide pools or control peptides (ViraFEST assay). The authors isolated CD4+ T cells by negative selection after around 10 days of culture. Trimming at V came to 3 bases and at J to 3 bases, leaving 7 bases not matched to a gene. The CDR3 totals 16 residues. CDR1 and CDR2 from the germline V gene are LNHNV and YYDKDF (reference sequence). This clonotype was picked up a small number of times. Its target is not known. The Oncomine TCR Beta short-read assay sequenced DNA from cultured CD4+ T cells. It was from cultured CD4+ T cells that genomic DNA was extracted. MiXCR, applied by TCRdb to the PCR reads, yields one record per CDR3 protein. The table shows around 9,100 distinct CDR3 sequences, with roughly 73% occurring only once.

The specimen was CD4+ T cells from blood, cultured in vitro. The clonotype comes from a human donor who had recovered from COVID-19. The chain joins TRBV15 to TRBJ1-2; 10 bases match TRBD1. For the CDR3, the DNA is TGTGCCACCAGCAGTCCCGGGACAGGGGAGTACTATGGCTACACCTTC. The encoded protein is CATSSPGTGEYYGYTF.